This T cell receptor beta chain is from a study of blood T cell repertoires in COVID-19. About the study: Sources were T cells, B-cell-depleted T cells, or PBMCs; the material itself was cDNA or gDNA.

TCRdb keeps only in-frame clones here, not all; method: immunoSEQ multiplex PCR. The data contain over 100,000 clones, nearly 85% of them singletons. Sequenced sample: peripheral blood. The sequence was collected from a woman aged 45-60 years with acute or convalescent COVID-19.

Here the CDR3 DNA reads TGTGCCAGCAGTTACAGGGTTGGAGATTCACCCCTCCACTTT. Translating gives CASSYRVGDSPLHF. The chain recombines TRBV2 with TRBJ1-6; possibly TRBD1 for D (6 bases). This CDR3 comprises 14 residues. Germline V gene sequence: CDR1 SNHLY, CDR2 FYNNEI. V was clipped by 5 bases and J by 8 bases, with 13 bases between them.